The 9 T cell receptor beta chains in this list originate from one sample, sequenced in a study of prognosis after radiotherapy for stage I lung cancer (TCRdb year 2021). The sequencer was an Illumina HiSeq 3000. Two rounds of multiplex PCR were performed to amplify the TCR beta CDR3 region from genomic DNA. In the first round of PCR, primers specific to each TRBV and TRBJ gene were used, and the primer sequences are filed in Chinese patent CN105087789A. TCRdb handled the public reads itself, with Q25 trimming in fastp and clone calling in MiXCR, and kept productive beta chains. Here each entry gathers all rows of one CDR3 protein and keeps the most common genes and DNA. In all, the sample holds 25,000 to 35,000 distinct CDR3 sequences, and approximately 51% of those were seen once. Approximately 15% of the sample belongs to the ten largest clones. This material consisted of PBMCs, taken before or after stereotactic body radiation therapy (not recorded which). The receptors come from a donor at least 50 years old with non-small cell lung cancer.

The rearrangement joins TRBV6-5 to TRBJ2-2; a possible D gene is TRBD1 (5 bases). V was shortened by 0 bases and J by 5 bases, with 13 bases between the two germline ends. The germline V gene encodes CDR1 MNHEY and CDR2 SVGAGI. The CDR3 is 16 residues long. In DNA, the CDR3 is TGTGCCAGCAGTTACTCGAAGTATAGGGGAACCGGGGAGCTGTTTTTT. The encoded protein is CASSYSKYRGTGELFF.

This clonotype was counted at least ten times. The chain links TRBV6-5 to TRBJ2-7, with 11 bases aligning to TRBD2. The CDR3 is made up of 16 amino acids. The junction had 4 bases not matched to a gene; V was cut back by 0 bases and J by 3 bases. CDR1 and CDR2 from the germline V gene are MNHEY and SVGAGI. CDR3 amino acids: CASSYSSGRASYEQYF. CDR3 bases: TGTGCCAGCAGTTACTCTAGCGGGAGGGCCAGCTACGAGCAGTACTTC.

The rearrangement uses TRBV12-5 and TRBJ2-1, with a possible D match to TRBD2 (6 bases). The CDR3 runs 15 residues. Germline CDR1 is LGHNT and CDR2 is FRNRAP. V lost 1 base and J lost 6, with 13 bases in between. Written as DNA, the CDR3 is TGTGCTAGTGGTTTGGGACCCGGGAGAGGCAATGAGCAGTTCTTC. This translates into CASGLGPGRGNEQFF.

There are many counts of this clonotype. The chain recombines TRBV20-1 with TRBJ2-5, with D possibly being TRBD2 (5 bases). CDR3 length equals 15 residues. CDR1 and CDR2 from the germline V gene are DFQATT and SNEGSKA (reference sequence). V dropped 8 bases and J dropped 4 bases, with 23 bases sitting between them. In DNA form, the CDR3 reads TGCAGTACCTCCACTGACTGGGGTGGAGGAGAGACCCAGTACTTC. This codes for CSTSTDWGGGETQYF.

In this sample, this clonotype turned up a few times. The chain joins TRBV7-6 to TRBJ1-4; TRBD1 matches 8 bases. The germline CDR1 and CDR2 sequences are SGHVS and FNYEAQ. This CDR3 is 14 amino acids long. V lost 5 bases, J lost 8 bases, and 7 bases stayed unmatched. The CDR3 sequence is CASSLGTGVEKLFF. The CDR3 nucleotides are TGTGCCAGCAGCCTTGGGACAGGAGTAGAAAAACTGTTTTTT.

Comments on this clonotype: A single base is all that separates this from a far larger clone, so a read error is likely. This chain connects TRBV6-4 to TRBJ1-5; D is possibly TRBD1 (5 bases). Trimming left V 5 bases short and J 3 bases short, with 20 bases between. The length of the CDR3 is 17 residues. The germline V gene has CDR1 MRHNA and CDR2 SNTAGT. In DNA form, the CDR3 reads TGTGCCAGCAGTTACGTGAAGGGGAAGTATATCAATCAGCCCCAGCATTTT. This gives the protein CASSYVKGKYINQPQHF.

This clonotype was recorded many times. A much bigger clone sits one base away, suggesting this may be a read error. V usage is TRBV6-2 or TRBV6-3 and J usage is TRBJ2-2; the D gene is possibly TRBD1 (6 bases). The CDR3 runs to 15 residues. CDR1 MNHEY and CDR2 SVGEGT come from the germline V gene. Trimming took off 8 bases at V and 3 bases at J, with 16 bases between the two ends. Here the CDR3 reads CASRRGNQDTGELFF. The DNA of the CDR3 is TGTGCCAGCCGTAGGGGGAACCAGGACACCGGGGAGCTGTTTTTT.

This clonotype was observed many times. The V gene is TRBV20-1, the J gene TRBJ2-5, with 8 bases identical to TRBD2. V lost 5 bases to trimming and J lost 5 bases; unmatched junction nucleotides: 16. Germline CDR1 is DFQATT and CDR2 is SNEGSKA (reference sequence). The CDR3 contains 16 residues. CDR3 bases: TGCAGTGCTTTCTCCCCGGCCGGGAGGGGCGGGGAGACCCAGTACTTC. It is translated as CSAFSPAGRGGETQYF.

This clonotype was observed many times. The chain has TRBV7-9 and TRBJ1-1; D is ambiguous. With 2 bases removed from V and 5 bases from J, the gap between germline ends came to 15 bases. This CDR3 is built from 15 residues. CDR1 is SEHNR, CDR2 FQNEAQ, per germline (reference sequence). The CDR3 loop is CASSLRSGFGTEAFF. CDR3 nucleotide sequence: TGTGCCAGCAGCTTACGATCGGGGTTTGGGACTGAAGCTTTCTTT.